The 15 T cell receptor beta chains reported below all come from one sample, sequenced in a study of low-dose radiotherapy and immunotherapy resistance in tumors. The time point is: before trial treatment. Amplification of TCRs used a constant-region primer and V-primer adapter for approximately 18 PCR cycles. Using its own MiXCR run on the reads, TCRdb lists one record per CDR3 protein. The sample contains about 46,000 distinct CDR3 sequences, approximately 10% of which appear only once. This material consisted of PBMCs, taken before treatment. The receptor source for this set is a female donor with ovarian cancer.

This clonotype was recorded many times. The CDR3 DNA sequence: TGTGCCAGCAGCTTGGCCACGAACACTGAAGCTTTCTTT. This sequence encodes CASSLATNTEAFF. The V gene is TRBV11-2, the J gene TRBJ1-1, with D uncertain. Germline CDR1 SGHAT, CDR2 FQNNGV. The CDR3 spans 13 residues. Between the trimmed V and J ends, which lost 3 bases and 1 base, there was a span of 6 bases.

Ten or more counts support this clonotype. The rearrangement links TRBV29-1 to TRBJ1-2; D unresolved. CDR1 is SQVTM and CDR2 is ANQGSEA in the germline V gene. V lost 6 bases to trimming and J lost 0 bases, with 11 bases between them. This CDR3 is built from 13 residues. CDR3 nucleotide sequence: TGCAGCGTCCCCCTAGTAGCTAACTATGGCTACACCTTC. This codes for CSVPLVANYGYTF.

The sample holds many counts of this clonotype. Because the CDR3's place on the DNA is in doubt, the DNA is left out and the CDR3 is given as listed by TCRdb. The rearrangement joins TRBV9 to TRBJ2-2; the D call TRBD1 from the table was never checked on the DNA. The CDR3 sequence runs 14 residues, both termini included. Germline V lookup: CDR1 SGDLS, CDR2 YYNGEE. The CDR3 sequence: CASSSRGPGELFFF.

This clonotype rates as medium-sized. This chain joins TRBV9 and TRBJ2-1, with 9 bases matching TRBD2. This CDR3 is 16 amino acids long. CDR1 and CDR2 from the germline V gene are SGDLS and YYNGEE. V shed 0 bases, J shed 4 bases, and the junction held 5 bases outside the gene matches. CDR3 amino acids: CASSVASGAGYNEQFF. Here the CDR3 DNA reads TGTGCCAGCAGCGTAGCTAGCGGGGCAGGTTACAATGAGCAGTTCTTC.

This clonotype occurred many times. The V gene is TRBV13, the J gene TRBJ1-4, with D possibly TRBD1 on 5 matching bases. The length of the CDR3 is 16 residues. V lost 0 bases to trimming and J lost 3 bases, with 11 bases between them. Germline CDR1 PRHDT, CDR2 FYEKMQ (reference sequence). This CDR3 reads CASSLGYGGANEKLFF. The CDR3 nucleotides are TGTGCCAGCAGCTTAGGTTACGGAGGGGCTAATGAAAAACTGTTTTTT. Full variable domain (remainder filled in from reference TRBV13 and TRBJ1-4): AAGVIQSPRHLIKEKRETATLKCYPIPRHDTVYWYQQGPGQDPQFLISFYEKMQSDKGSIPDRFSAQQFSDYHSELNMSSLELGDSALYFCASSLGYGGANEKLFFGSGTQLSVL.

This clonotype showed up many times. The CDR3 nucleotides read TGCAGCGCCGTGGGAGTTTTGAACACTGAAGCTTTCTTT. Translating gives CSAVGVLNTEAFF. The V gene is TRBV29-1, the J gene TRBJ1-1; no clear D. This CDR3 comprises 13 residues. Per germline, CDR1 SQVTM and CDR2 ANQGSEA. V was clipped by 7 bases and J by 0 bases, with 12 bases between them.

This clonotype was seen at least ten times. This chain connects TRBV6-2 or TRBV6-3 to TRBJ2-3, with 11 positions matching TRBD2. CDR3 length equals 18 residues. The junction had 7 bases not matched to a gene; V was cut back by 0 bases and J by 2 bases. The germline gives CDR1 MNHEY, CDR2 SVGEGT. The CDR3 spells CASSYSTSGESPTDTQYF. The CDR3 bases are TGTGCCAGCAGTTACTCGACTAGCGGGGAGAGCCCCACAGATACGCAGTATTTT.

There are many counts of this clonotype. This chain uses TRBV5-1 with TRBJ2-3; 8 bases map to TRBD2. V dropped 0 bases and J dropped 2; count of bases not matched to a gene: 2. The length of the CDR3 is 15 residues. Germline CDR1 is SGHRS and CDR2 is YFSETQ. The CDR3 reads CASSLGGGPTDTQYF. In DNA, the CDR3 is TGCGCCAGCAGCTTGGGCGGGGGGCCCACAGATACGCAGTATTTT.

In this sample, this clonotype turned up many times. The chain links TRBV20-1 to TRBJ2-1; tentatively, D is TRBD2 (6 bases). The CDR3 has 15 residues. Germline-derived CDR1 and CDR2 are DFQATT and SNEGSKA (reference sequence). V lost 5 bases and J 8 bases, leaving 22 bases between the germline ends. CDR3 sequence reads: CSAGAYEGGTDEQFF. Here the CDR3 DNA reads TGCAGTGCTGGGGCCTACGAGGGCGGGACGGATGAGCAGTTCTTC.

This clonotype was observed many times. The J gene is TRBJ2-5, the V gene TRBV9; TRBD2 aligns across 14 bases. J gave up 4 bases and V 7 bases, and 9 bases lay outside the gene matches. Germline V gene data show CDR1 as SGDLS and CDR2 as YYNGEE. The CDR3 spans 16 residues. Written as DNA, the CDR3 is TGTGCCAGCGGACCTTTGACTAGCGGGGGGGGAGAGACCCAGTACTTC. Translating it yields CASGPLTSGGGETQYF.

This clonotype was counted many times. The chain couples TRBV2 to TRBJ2-5; D might be TRBD2 (5 bases). The CDR3 sequence is 16 residues long. Between the trimmed V and J ends, which lost 0 bases and 2 bases, there was a span of 13 bases. The germline gives CDR1 SNHLY, CDR2 FYNNEI. DNA for the CDR3: TGTGCCAGCAGTGAAGCGTCGTATGGCGGGCAAGAGACCCAGTACTTC. Translated: CASSEASYGGQETQYF.

This clonotype was observed once. This is likely an artifact of a read error, given a far larger clone one base away. V usage is TRBV7-9 and J usage is TRBJ2-1, with D tentatively TRBD1 (6 bases). Trimming removed 8 bases from V and 10 bases from J, with 21 bases in between. This CDR3 has 14 amino acids. Germline lookup yields CDR1 SEHNR and CDR2 FQNEAQ (reference sequence). The CDR3 loop is CASLGGTSPYEQFF. As DNA, the CDR3 is TGTGCCAGCCTAGGGGGTACCTCCCCCTACGAGCAGTTCTTC. Looking up the rest from reference TRBV7-9 and TRBJ2-1 gives the full variable domain: DTGVSQNPRHKITKRGQNVTFRCDPISEHNRLYWYRQTLGQGPEFLTYFQNEAQLEKSRLLSDRFSAERPKGSFSTLEIQRTEQGDSAMYLCASLGGTSPYEQFFGPGTRLTVL.

Many counts were recorded for this clonotype. CDR3 DNA: TGTGCCACCAGTGATAGTGTCGTAGGGTTCGGGGCTTTCTTT. It specifies CATSDSVVGFGAFF. The rearrangement links TRBV24-1 to TRBJ1-1; D is ambiguous. Deletions cut 3 bases from V and 11 bases from J, with 18 bases between. This CDR3 has 14 residues. CDR1 and CDR2 from the germline V gene are KGHDR and SFDVKD.

The J gene is TRBJ2-7, the V gene TRBV28; 9 bases map to TRBD1. CDR1 and CDR2 (germline): MDHEN, SYDVKM. The J segment lost 8 bases and the V segment lost 1 base, leaving 6 bases of the junction unmatched. The CDR3 has 14 residues. CDR3 sequence reads: CASSLSGTGYQQYF. CDR3 nucleotide sequence: TGTGCCAGCAGTTTATCGGGGACAGGGTATCAGCAGTACTTC.

This clonotype was detected ten times or more. V and J are TRBV7-2 and TRBJ2-7, with D possibly matching TRBD1 (5 bases). Trimming took 6 bases from V and 6 from J, leaving 24 bases between them. The CDR3 spans 16 residues. CDR1 SGHTA and CDR2 FQGNSA come from the germline V gene. Written as DNA, the CDR3 is TGTGCCAGCAGTCCCCCCACCCTCTACTTCGACAGCGAGCAGTACTTC. This translates into CASSPPTLYFDSEQYF. Looking up the rest from reference TRBV7-2 and TRBJ2-7 gives the full variable domain: GAGVSQSPSNKVTEKGKDVELRCDPISGHTALYWYRQSLGQGLEFLIYFQGNSAPDKSGLPSDRFSAERTGGSVSTLTIQRTQQEDSAVYLCASSPPTLYFDSEQYFGPGTRLTVT.